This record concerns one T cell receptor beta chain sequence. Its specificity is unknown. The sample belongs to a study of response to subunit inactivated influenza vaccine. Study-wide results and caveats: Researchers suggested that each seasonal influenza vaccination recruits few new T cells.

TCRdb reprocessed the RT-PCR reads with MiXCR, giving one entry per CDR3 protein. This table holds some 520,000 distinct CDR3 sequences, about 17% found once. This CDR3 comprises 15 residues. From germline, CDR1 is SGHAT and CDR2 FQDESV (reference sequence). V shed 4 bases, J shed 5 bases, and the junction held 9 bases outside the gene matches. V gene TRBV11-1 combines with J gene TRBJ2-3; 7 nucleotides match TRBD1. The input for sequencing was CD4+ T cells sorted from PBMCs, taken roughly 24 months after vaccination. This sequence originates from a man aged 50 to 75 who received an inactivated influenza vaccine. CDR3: CASSSGQPQGDTQYF. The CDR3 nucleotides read TGTGCCAGCAGCTCGGGACAGCCGCAAGGAGATACGCAGTATTTT. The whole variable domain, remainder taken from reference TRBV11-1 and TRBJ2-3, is EAEVAQSPRYKITEKSQAVAFWCDPISGHATLYWYRQILGQGPELLVQFQDESVVDDSQLPKDRFSAERLKGVDSTLKIQPAELGDSAMYLCASSSGQPQGDTQYFGPGTRLTVL.